A selection of T cell receptor beta chains follows, all from one sample in a study of regulatory T cells in long-lasting Graves disease. TCRdb reanalysed the multiplex PCR reads using MiXCR and keeps one entry per CDR3 protein. Of fewer than 650,000 distinct CDR3 sequences detected, around 15% appear once; the ten largest clones hold around 13%. These records were also assigned to another study, of T cells in Graves' hyperthyroidism and ophthalmopathy.

This specimen consisted of peripheral blood mononuclear cells (PBMCs), obtained at new diagnosis, from a patient treated with antithyroid drugs. The receptors come from a man younger than 30 with Graves disease. The CDR3 runs from the conserved cysteine through the conserved F or W. Fields, in order: CDR3 DNA, CDR3 protein, D gene, clone size, V gene, J gene. D genes are given only for firm matches. The size entry is marked missing in some rows and otherwise reads once, few, many or a size class.

cdr3_nt: TGTGCCAGCAGCTTATCTCTTGCCTCCGAGGGTCGAGCTTTCTTT
cdr3_aa: CASSLSLASEGRAFF
d_call: NA
clone_size: few
v_call: TRBV7-2
j_call: TRBJ1-1

cdr3_nt: TGCGGAGTCTACAATGAGCAGTTCTTC
cdr3_aa: CGVYNEQFF
d_call: NA
clone_size: many
v_call: TRBV20-1
j_call: TRBJ2-1

cdr3_nt: TGTGCCAGTAGTATAGGAGCTGGACTAGCGGGCAGCACAGATACGCAGTATTTT
cdr3_aa: CASSIGAGLAGSTDTQYF
d_call: TRBD2
clone_size: few
v_call: TRBV19
j_call: TRBJ2-3

cdr3_nt: TGTGCCACCAGGCCCCCCTACAATGAGCAGTTCTTC
cdr3_aa: CATRPPYNEQFF
d_call: NA
clone_size: many
v_call: TRBV27
j_call: TRBJ2-1

cdr3_nt: TGTGCCACCGCCGCTGGGGGAGGGTCCTACAATGAGCAGTTCTTC
cdr3_aa: CATAAGGGSYNEQFF
d_call: TRBD2
clone_size: few
v_call: TRBV19
j_call: TRBJ2-1

cdr3_nt: TGTGCCAGAGGGACAGATCAAGAGACCCAGTACTTC
cdr3_aa: CARGTDQETQYF
d_call: TRBD1
clone_size: many
v_call: TRBV25-1
j_call: TRBJ2-5

cdr3_nt: TGCGCCAGCAGCTCCGCCCAGGGGGGTGAAAAACTGTTTTTT
cdr3_aa: CASSSAQGGEKLFF
d_call: TRBD1
clone_size: few
v_call: TRBV5-1
j_call: TRBJ1-4

cdr3_nt: TGCAGTGCACGTGCCGGGACAGGGGACCAGCCCCAGCATTTT
cdr3_aa: CSARAGTGDQPQHF
d_call: TRBD1
clone_size: many
v_call: TRBV20-1
j_call: TRBJ1-5

cdr3_nt: TGTGCCAGCAGCTACTTTACTGATACGCAGTATTTT
cdr3_aa: CASSYFTDTQYF
d_call: NA
clone_size: many
v_call: TRBV7-2
j_call: TRBJ2-3

cdr3_nt: TGCAGTGCTCCCCTGGACAGGGCCTCTAGCACAGATACGCAGTATTTT
cdr3_aa: CSAPLDRASSTDTQYF
d_call: TRBD1
clone_size: NA
v_call: TRBV20-1
j_call: TRBJ2-3

cdr3_nt: TGTGCCAGCAGCCAAGAATCGTCAGGCTACAATGAGCAGTTCTTC
cdr3_aa: CASSQESSGYNEQFF
d_call: NA
clone_size: few
v_call: TRBV14
j_call: TRBJ2-1

cdr3_nt: TGTGCCAGCAGTCTACCCCTCCTTGGTCGTACCCAAGCCGGAAGCAATGAGCAGTTCTTC
cdr3_aa: CASSLPLLGRTQAGSNEQFF
d_call: NA
clone_size: many
v_call: TRBV27
j_call: TRBJ2-1

cdr3_nt: TGTGCCAGCAGCCTTGGTGTGGGGAAAGGAGAGACCCAGTACTTC
cdr3_aa: CASSLGVGKGETQYF
d_call: NA
clone_size: NA
v_call: TRBV7-9
j_call: TRBJ2-5

cdr3_nt: TGTGCCAGCAGCTTAGAGGGCGGGAGGGGTAGTTCTGAGCAGTTCTTC
cdr3_aa: CASSLEGGRGSSEQFF
d_call: TRBD2
clone_size: NA
v_call: TRBV7-9
j_call: TRBJ2-1

cdr3_nt: TGTGCCAGCTCACCCGGACAGGGTGGCCCCAATCAGCCCCAGCATTTT
cdr3_aa: CASSPGQGGPNQPQHF
d_call: TRBD1
clone_size: NA
v_call: TRBV18
j_call: TRBJ1-5

cdr3_nt: TGTGCCAGCAGTTTATATGCAGGGGGGCAGGTCAAAGAGACCCAGTACTTC
cdr3_aa: CASSLYAGGQVKETQYF
d_call: NA
clone_size: few
v_call: TRBV27
j_call: TRBJ2-5

cdr3_nt: TGTGCCAGCTCACCACAGGGACAGGGTAATGAGCAGTTCTTC
cdr3_aa: CASSPQGQGNEQFF
d_call: TRBD1
clone_size: many
v_call: TRBV18
j_call: TRBJ2-1

cdr3_nt: TGTGCCAGCAGTTCAAAGGCGGGAGGCCACTACGAGCAGTACTTC
cdr3_aa: CASSSKAGGHYEQYF
d_call: TRBD2
clone_size: few
v_call: TRBV27
j_call: TRBJ2-7

cdr3_nt: TGTGCCAGCAGTTGGGACAGGTTGAACACTGAAGCTTTCTTT
cdr3_aa: CASSWDRLNTEAFF
d_call: TRBD1
clone_size: NA
v_call: TRBV6-5
j_call: TRBJ1-1

cdr3_nt: TGTGCCAGCAGTGAGACAGTGCCCCAGCATTTT
cdr3_aa: CASSETVPQHF
d_call: NA
clone_size: few
v_call: TRBV6-1
j_call: TRBJ1-5

cdr3_nt: TGCAGTGCTAGAGATCCGGGCTTGGGAGGCTACACCTTC
cdr3_aa: CSARDPGLGGYTF
d_call: NA
clone_size: NA
v_call: TRBV20-1
j_call: TRBJ1-2

cdr3_nt: TGCAGTGCTTCCCTGGACAGGGACACAGATACGCAGTATTTT
cdr3_aa: CSASLDRDTDTQYF
d_call: TRBD1
clone_size: many
v_call: TRBV20-1
j_call: TRBJ2-3

cdr3_nt: TGTGCCAGCAGCCGAATTCCGGGACTACGATCATCGGACACCGGGGAGCTGTTTTTT
cdr3_aa: CASSRIPGLRSSDTGELFF
d_call: TRBD2
clone_size: many
v_call: TRBV7-3
j_call: TRBJ2-2

cdr3_nt: TGTGCCAGCAGCCAGGCTGCGACAGGGGGCGACGAGCAGTTCTTC
cdr3_aa: CASSQAATGGDEQFF
d_call: TRBD1
clone_size: NA
v_call: TRBV7-3
j_call: TRBJ2-1

cdr3_nt: TGTGCCACCAGTGACCGCGGGACTAGCGGGTCCTACAATGAGCAGTTCTTC
cdr3_aa: CATSDRGTSGSYNEQFF
d_call: TRBD2
clone_size: many
v_call: TRBV24-1
j_call: TRBJ2-1

cdr3_nt: TGTGCCACCAGTGCCGGATACAATGAGCAGTTCTTC
cdr3_aa: CATSAGYNEQFF
d_call: NA
clone_size: few
v_call: TRBV24-1
j_call: TRBJ2-1

cdr3_nt: TGTGCCAGTAGTATCGTCAGGGGAACCTATGGCTACACCTTC
cdr3_aa: CASSIVRGTYGYTF
d_call: NA
clone_size: few
v_call: TRBV19
j_call: TRBJ1-2

cdr3_nt: TGTGCCAGCAGCTTAAGTCGGTCTTACGGGGAGCTGTTTTTT
cdr3_aa: CASSLSRSYGELFF
d_call: NA
clone_size: few
v_call: TRBV7-8
j_call: TRBJ2-2

cdr3_nt: TGTGCCTGGCGGATAGACATCACCCGGGCCGGCTACACCTTC
cdr3_aa: CAWRIDITRAGYTF
d_call: NA
clone_size: NA
v_call: TRBV30
j_call: TRBJ1-2

cdr3_nt: TGTGCCAGCAGCGAAGGTCTCGGCAATCAGCCCCAGCATTTT
cdr3_aa: CASSEGLGNQPQHF
d_call: NA
clone_size: NA
v_call: TRBV18
j_call: TRBJ1-5

cdr3_nt: TGTGCCACCTCAGGCAGGGGGTCAATGAACACTGAAGCTTTCTTT
cdr3_aa: CATSGRGSMNTEAFF
d_call: TRBD1
clone_size: NA
v_call: TRBV19
j_call: TRBJ1-1

cdr3_nt: TGTGCCAGCAGCCCGTACTTCGGCGGGAGGGCCCAAGAGACCCAGTACTTC
cdr3_aa: CASSPYFGGRAQETQYF
d_call: TRBD2
clone_size: NA
v_call: TRBV7-6
j_call: TRBJ2-5

cdr3_nt: TGTGCCAGCAGTTTGGGCCTCTCTAATGAGCAGTTCTTC
cdr3_aa: CASSLGLSNEQFF
d_call: NA
clone_size: many
v_call: TRBV27
j_call: TRBJ2-1

cdr3_nt: TGCGCCAGCAGCAGGCAGGGAGAGGATGGCTACACCTTC
cdr3_aa: CASSRQGEDGYTF
d_call: NA
clone_size: NA
v_call: TRBV5-1
j_call: TRBJ1-2

cdr3_nt: TGTGCCTGGAGTCGTGGATTGGAGCAGTACTTC
cdr3_aa: CAWSRGLEQYF
d_call: NA
clone_size: few
v_call: TRBV30
j_call: TRBJ2-7

cdr3_nt: TGCGCCAGCAGCTTCTCAGGTAGCGGGGCCTACAATGAGCAGTTCTTC
cdr3_aa: CASSFSGSGAYNEQFF
d_call: TRBD2
clone_size: many
v_call: TRBV5-1
j_call: TRBJ2-1

cdr3_nt: TGTGCCGCCGGAGGGGGCAACTATGGCTACACCTTC
cdr3_aa: CAAGGGNYGYTF
d_call: TRBD1
clone_size: few
v_call: TRBV6-1
j_call: TRBJ1-2

cdr3_nt: TGCGCCAGCAGCCAAGATCATTCAAACACCGGGGAGCTGTTTTTT
cdr3_aa: CASSQDHSNTGELFF
d_call: NA
clone_size: NA
v_call: TRBV4-1
j_call: TRBJ2-2

cdr3_nt: TGTGCCAGCAGCCGAGGGACAAGCTCTGGAAACACCATATATTTT
cdr3_aa: CASSRGTSSGNTIYF
d_call: NA
clone_size: few
v_call: TRBV5-4
j_call: TRBJ1-3